The 15 T cell receptor beta chains listed next were all sequenced from one sample in a study of response to subunit inactivated influenza vaccine. In TCRdb, the RT-PCR reads were re-called with MiXCR into one record per CDR3 protein. The table lists around 760,000 distinct CDR3 sequences, 14% of them singletons. Sample: PBMCs from blood, taken 14 to 15 days before vaccination. The receptors were gathered from a man in his fifties or sixties who received an inactivated influenza vaccine.

The chain has TRBV11-2 and TRBJ2-6; 10 bases align to TRBD1. Trimming cost V 5 bases and J 3 bases; bases outside gene matches: 7. CDR1 SGHAT and CDR2 FQNNGV come from the germline V gene. CDR3 length: 17 amino acids. CDR3 loop: CASSMGQGSYGANVLTF. The CDR3 DNA follows: TGTGCCAGCAGCATGGGACAGGGGTCATATGGGGCCAACGTCCTGACTTTC.

The rearrangement uses TRBV7-2 and TRBJ2-7, with D perhaps TRBD1 (6 bases). The germline gives CDR1 SGHTA, CDR2 FQGNSA. Trimming removed 4 bases from V and 5 bases from J, with 12 bases in between. The CDR3 totals 13 residues. The CDR3 loop is CASSWSRDNEQYF. CDR3 bases: TGTGCCAGCAGCTGGTCCCGGGACAACGAGCAGTACTTC.

This chain links TRBV7-2 with TRBJ2-1, with TRBD1 identical over 8 bases. This CDR3 has 17 residues. The ends lost 5 bases at V and 3 bases at J; junction bases unmatched: 12. Germline CDR1 is SGHTA and CDR2 is FQGNSA. The CDR3 reads CASSPPWGTGDYNEQFF. For the CDR3, the DNA is TGTGCCAGCAGCCCACCCTGGGGGACAGGAGACTACAATGAGCAGTTCTTC.

The CDR3 DNA is TGCGCCAGCAACCAAGGGGCGACGGAGACCCAGTACTTC. Its translation is CASNQGATETQYF. V usage is TRBV5-1 and J usage is TRBJ2-5; tentative D call: TRBD1 (5 bases). This CDR3 contains 13 residues. CDR1 and CDR2 from the germline V gene are SGHRS and YFSETQ. V gave up 6 bases and J gave up 5 bases, with 14 bases separating them.

A few counts support this clonotype. This sequence joins TRBV12-5 and TRBJ2-3; TRBD2 matches 11 bases. The CDR3 totals 13 residues. Germline assignment: CDR1 LGHNT and CDR2 FRNRAP. V shed 6 bases, J shed 7 bases, and the junction held 3 bases outside the gene matches. CDR3 nucleotide sequence: TGTGCTAGTGGACTAGCGGGGGCCTATACGCAGTATTTT. This gives the protein CASGLAGAYTQYF.

The chain is built from TRBV27 and TRBJ2-2; TRBD2 matches at 7 bases. The CDR3 is made up of 17 amino acids. From germline, CDR1 is MNHEY and CDR2 SMNVEV (reference sequence). The J segment lost 0 bases and the V segment lost 5 bases, leaving 9 bases of the junction unmatched. CDR3 residues: CASSGILGRTNTGELFF. The CDR3 nucleotides are TGTGCCAGCAGTGGGATACTCGGGAGGACGAACACCGGGGAGCTGTTTTTT.

This clonotype was detected only a few times. This chain uses TRBV7-2 with TRBJ2-3, with 14 bases matching TRBD2. Germline values: CDR1 SGHTA, CDR2 FQGNSA. The CDR3 contains 16 residues. V shed 2 bases, J shed 5 bases, and the junction held 3 bases outside the gene matches. Here the CDR3 reads CASSLYGTSGRDTQYF. The CDR3 bases are TGTGCCAGCAGCTTATACGGGACTAGCGGGAGAGATACGCAGTATTTT.

The chain is built from TRBV20-1 and TRBJ2-2, with TRBD2 identical over 8 bases. The V gene end was trimmed by 1 base and the J gene end by 5 bases; junction bases not matched to a gene: 6. CDR3 length: 15 amino acids. Germline V gives CDR1 DFQATT, CDR2 SNEGSKA (reference sequence). The chain's CDR3 is CSARGRGGRTGELFF. In DNA form, the CDR3 reads TGCAGTGCTAGAGGCCGGGGGGGGAGGACCGGGGAGCTGTTTTTT.

The sample holds a few counts of this clonotype. The rearrangement links TRBV9 to TRBJ1-2; D is ambiguous. V lost 0 bases and J 2 bases, leaving 11 bases between the germline ends. Germline values: CDR1 SGDLS, CDR2 YYNGEE. This CDR3 contains 15 residues. DNA for the CDR3: TGTGCCAGCAGCGTAGAGGAGGCCCTCAACTATGGCTACACCTTC. Its protein product is CASSVEEALNYGYTF.

This clonotype was detected a few times. The J gene is TRBJ2-7, the V gene TRBV12-3 or TRBV12-4, with D perhaps TRBD2 (5 bases). Trimming removed 2 bases from V and 3 bases from J, with 17 bases in between. The CDR3 runs to 16 residues. For the CDR3, the DNA is TGTGCCAGCAGTTTAAGTTCACGGGGAATTGGCTACGAGCAGTACTTC. Protein product: CASSLSSRGIGYEQYF.

This clonotype was detected ten times or more. The rearrangement joins TRBV5-5 to TRBJ1-4; no clear D gene. Germline CDR1 SGHKS, CDR2 YYEKEE (reference sequence). The V gene lost 4 bases and the J gene lost 8 bases, with 9 bases spanning the gap. This CDR3 comprises 12 residues. The CDR3 DNA follows: TGTGCCAGCAGCCGATCTCTAGAAAAACTGTTTTTT. Its protein is CASSRSLEKLFF. The full variable domain, rest sourced from reference TRBV5-5 and TRBJ1-4, is DAGVTQSPTHLIKTRGQQVTLRCSPISGHKSVSWYQQVLGQGPQFIFQYYEKEERGRGNFPDRFSARQFPNYSSELNVNALLLGDSALYLCASSRSLEKLFFGSGTQLSVL.

This clonotype showed up just a few times. V gene TRBV28 combines with J gene TRBJ2-6; no clear D gene. This CDR3 region has 18 residues. CDR1 is MDHEN, CDR2 SYDVKM, per germline. Trimming stripped 4 bases from V and 0 bases from J, with 16 bases between. CDR3 sequence: CASSSVDGRGSGANVLTF. The CDR3 region has the DNA TGTGCCAGCAGTTCCGTCGACGGACGTGGCTCTGGGGCCAACGTCCTGACTTTC.

This clonotype has a handful of counts. The chain has TRBV28 and TRBJ2-7, with 7 bases lining up with TRBD2. The junction had 13 bases not matched to a gene; V was cut back by 7 bases and J by 1 base. CDR1 is MDHEN and CDR2 is SYDVKM in the germline V gene. The CDR3 length is 16 residues. The chain's CDR3 is CASKPREALTSYEQYF. Written as DNA, the CDR3 is TGTGCCAGCAAACCCCGGGAGGCCCTGACATCCTACGAGCAGTACTTC.

The V gene is TRBV12-3 or TRBV12-4, the J gene TRBJ1-3; D not certain. V shed 6 bases and J shed 0 bases, with 12 bases lying between them. CDR3 length: 15 amino acids. The CDR3 DNA reads TGTGCCAGCAGCTCCCGGGCCATCTCTGGAAACACCATATATTTT. It yields the protein CASSSRAISGNTIYF.

The chain couples TRBV29-1 to TRBJ2-4; 9 positions match TRBD1. Germline V CDR1 and CDR2: SQVTM, ANQGSEA. This CDR3 comprises 15 residues. V trimming: 4 bases; J trimming: 0 bases; junction bases outside the gene matches: 4. CDR3 sequence reads: CSVGGQGVAKNIQYF. The CDR3 DNA follows: TGCAGCGTTGGGGGACAGGGAGTAGCCAAAAACATTCAGTACTTC.